This TCR beta chain emerged from a study of cytomegalovirus exposure and HLA in healthy donors. The length of the CDR3 is 15 residues. Germline V CDR1 and CDR2: LNHDA, SQIVND (reference sequence). V was cut by 10 bases and J by 10 bases, with 26 bases left in between. PCR involved 60 Vbeta and 13 Jbeta primers. Clones were sequenced by immunoSEQ multiplex PCR, and TCRdb holds only the in-frame ones, with some missing. The sample holds around 100,000 clones, over 75% seen once. With regard to this clone: No antigen is known for it.

At collection, donors were nominally healthy, but unrecorded immune exposures were probable. The study's findings and limits: Under in vitro conditions, a few CMV-associated chains were confirmed as specific for CMV antigens. Researchers reported in a later analysis that common viral pathogens appeared linked to several top clusters. Later on, an analysis tied around 17,000 TCR beta sequences to HLA alleles at 0.05 false discovery rate.

This sequence originates from a male donor in good health and CMV-seropositive. The chain has TRBV19 and TRBJ2-1; tentative D call: TRBD1 (6 bases). Sequenced: PBMCs. In nucleotides, the CDR3 is TGTGCCACCACCGCGTGGGGGTCCCACACAGGGGAGCAGTTCTTC. This encodes CATTAWGSHTGEQFF. Full variable domain (outside the CDR3, taken from reference TRBV19 and TRBJ2-1): DGGITQSPKYLFRKEGQNVTLSCEQNLNHDAMYWYRQDPGQGLRLIYYSQIVNDFQKGDIAEGYSVSREKKESFPLTVTSAQKNPTAFYLCATTAWGSHTGEQFFGPGTRLTVL.